The sequence of this TCR beta chain was determined in a study of T cell responses to AZD1222 COVID-19 vaccine. Points from the study as a whole: Clonal diversity may have been underestimated, and the donors were mostly white British, with more females than males.

Measured with immunoSEQ multiplex PCR; TCRdb has only the in-frame clones, and not every one. The table lists approximately 50,000 clones, 75% to 90% of them singletons, with 6.9% in the top ten. Trimming stripped 5 bases from V and 5 bases from J, with 15 bases between. This CDR3 region has 15 residues. Germline-derived CDR1 and CDR2 are KGHSH and LQKENI. A remark on this clone: The target antigen is unknown.

The source of this sequence is an adult who received the AZD1222 COVID-19 vaccine. The chain couples TRBV18 to TRBJ1-4; D possibly corresponds to TRBD1 (6 bases). The specimen comprised peripheral blood, sampled 28 days after the second AZD1222 dose. This chain's CDR3 is CASSSTGMNNEKLFF. DNA of the CDR3: TGTGCCAGCTCATCTACAGGGATGAACAATGAAAAACTGTTTTTT.